This T cell receptor (beta chain) was observed in a study of cytomegalovirus exposure and HLA in healthy donors. General observations from the study: Sequencing had likely introduced a cluster of highly shared sequence variants as an artifact.

PCR used 60 Vbeta primers and 13 Jbeta primers. Profiled with immunoSEQ multiplex PCR; TCRdb holds only in-frame clones, not every one. There are roughly 190,000 clones in the sample; roughly 80% occur only once, and over 5.5% lies in the top ten. A note on this clone: Its matching antigen is unknown.

CDR3 length equals 14 residues. Germline V gene data show CDR1 as MNHEY and CDR2 as SMNVEV (reference sequence). V shed 2 bases and J 3 bases; nucleotides not matched to a gene: 3. This rearrangement joins TRBV27 to TRBJ2-7; 8 bases fit TRBD1. The clonotype comes from a man aged 40-49 years in good health and CMV-seropositive. The sequenced sample was PBMCs. The CDR3 DNA follows: TGTGCCAGCAGTTTAGCAGGACAGGGCTACGAGCAGTACTTC. Translation gives CASSLAGQGYEQYF.